This TCR beta chain came from a study of post-analysis software for immune sequencing data. The study's findings and limits: The normalized Chao1 diversity of multiple sclerosis patients was significantly lower than that of controls.

Concerning this clonotype: As yet, its antigen is unknown.

Included in the TCR beta cDNA libraries were unique molecular identifiers. One entry per CDR3 protein, called by TCRdb with MiXCR from the PCR reads. This table holds about half a million distinct CDR3 sequences, approximately 46% found once. The receptor comes from a girl aged 10 to 17 with multiple sclerosis. Sequencing was performed on blood.

CDR3 amino acids: CASSGRPTDTQYF. The CDR3 nucleotides are TGCGCCAGCAGCGGCAGGCCCACAGATACGCAGTATTTT. V gene TRBV5-1 combines with J gene TRBJ2-3, with D hard to call. Between the trimmed V and J ends, which lost 4 bases and 2 bases, there was a span of 8 bases. Germline V gene sequence: CDR1 SGHRS, CDR2 YFSETQ. The CDR3 is 13 residues long.